The clone carrying this T cell receptor beta chain was found many times. The sample is drawn from a study of molecular identifiers for immune sequencing clone quantification. Using its own MiXCR run on the PCR reads, TCRdb lists one record per CDR3 protein. The table has about 640,000 distinct CDR3 sequences, nearly 20% seen once. Looked up from germline, CDR1 is SGHDT and CDR2 is YYEEEE. This CDR3 has 15 residues. V dropped 0 bases and J dropped 4; count of bases not matched to a gene: 6. The sample taken for sequencing was naive CD8+ T cells from blood, with Jurkat cell RNA spiked in. Indicated subset: FACS-sorted CD8+CD4-CCR7+CD45RA+ naive T cells. J is TRBJ1-2 and V is TRBV5-6; 7 bases align to TRBD1. The sequence came from a human donor in good health. Some libraries in this study had Jurkat cell RNA spiked in. The CDR3 region has the DNA TGTGCCAGCAGCTTGGAGGAGCGGACAGGCTATGGCTACACCTTC. Its protein product is CASSLEERTGYGYTF.